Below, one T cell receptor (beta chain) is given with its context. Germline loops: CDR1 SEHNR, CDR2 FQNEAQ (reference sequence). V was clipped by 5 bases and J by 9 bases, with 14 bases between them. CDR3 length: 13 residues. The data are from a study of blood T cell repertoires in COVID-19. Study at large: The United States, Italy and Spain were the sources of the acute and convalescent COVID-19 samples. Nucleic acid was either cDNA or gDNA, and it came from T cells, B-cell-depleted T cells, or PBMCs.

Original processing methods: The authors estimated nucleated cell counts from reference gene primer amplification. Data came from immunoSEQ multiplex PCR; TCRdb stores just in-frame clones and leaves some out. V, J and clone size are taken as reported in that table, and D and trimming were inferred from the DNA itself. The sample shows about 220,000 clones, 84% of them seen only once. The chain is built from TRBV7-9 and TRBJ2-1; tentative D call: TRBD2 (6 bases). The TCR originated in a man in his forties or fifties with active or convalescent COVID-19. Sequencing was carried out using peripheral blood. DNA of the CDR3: TGTGCCAGCAGCCCGGGGACTTCGAGTGAGCAGTTCTTC. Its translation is CASSPGTSSEQFF. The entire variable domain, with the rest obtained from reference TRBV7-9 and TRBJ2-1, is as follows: DTGVSQNPRHKITKRGQNVTFRCDPISEHNRLYWYRQTLGQGPEFLTYFQNEAQLEKSRLLSDRFSAERPKGSFSTLEIQRTEQGDSAMYLCASSPGTSSEQFFGPGTRLTVL.